The subject of this entry is one T cell receptor (beta chain). Antigen unknown. This entry comes from a study of T cells in narcolepsy. Notes on the study in general: Autoreactive clonotypes reportedly recurred in blood of same and different patients, not controls.

Some clones are missing from TCRdb's copy, which holds only in-frame ones; the method was immunoSEQ multiplex PCR. Found here are about 25,000 clones, about four fifths of them singletons; the top ten hold over 0.55%. V was trimmed by 6 bases and J by 0 bases, leaving 11 bases between them. The CDR3 has 14 residues. Germline values: CDR1 MNHEY, CDR2 SMNVEV (reference sequence). Sequencing was carried out using CD45RA- memory CD4+ T cells from PBMCs. This sequence joins TRBV27 and TRBJ1-1; no clear D. The receptor comes from a human donor with narcolepsy. The CDR3 reads CASRITRMNTEAFF. In DNA form, the CDR3 reads TGTGCCAGCAGGATTACGAGGATGAACACTGAAGCTTTCTTT.